Listed below are T cell receptor beta chains from one sample, sequenced in a study of post-analysis software for immune sequencing data. TCRdb called the PCR reads again in MiXCR, with one record for every CDR3 protein. This sample has some 690,000 distinct CDR3 sequences, with around 60% found just once. What was sequenced was blood. These TCRs come from a girl aged 2 to 10 with multiple sclerosis. Each CDR3 is given with its conserved first and last residue. Each record gives: J gene, V gene, CDR3 protein.

TRBJ2-7,TRBV20-1,CSAPLTSGYEQYF
TRBJ2-1,TRBV7-2,CASSSPPGGHNEQFF
TRBJ2-7,TRBV20-1,CSARHSTRAQYF
TRBJ1-1,TRBV29-1,CSVGGILGNTEAFF
TRBJ2-1,TRBV21-1,CASSGASGLSRDEQFF
TRBJ2-4,TRBV29-1,CSVVRFSGTGGKNIQYF
TRBJ2-3,TRBV12-3/TRBV12-4,CASSFLGEGDTQYF
TRBJ2-3,TRBV7-2,CASSSALAVSTDTQYF
TRBJ2-3,TRBV28,CASRRPRGGGTTDTQYF
TRBJ1-5,TRBV10-3,CAIREQPNQPQHF
TRBJ2-3,TRBV2,CASSQGEGTQYF
TRBJ2-1,TRBV6-5,CASSSRQVFDEQFF
TRBJ2-5,TRBV7-2,CASSLGTRRETQYF
TRBJ2-2,TRBV7-9,CASSPEESTGELFF
TRBJ2-7,TRBV3-1,CASSPRLLGEYEQYF
TRBJ2-3,TRBV12-3/TRBV12-4,CASSSTSGSPDTQYF
TRBJ1-2,TRBV6-5,CASSRGPANYGYTF
TRBJ1-5,TRBV7-8,CASNPLGRYQPQHF
TRBJ2-1,TRBV3-1,CASSQIASHENEQFF
TRBJ2-7,TRBV20-1,CSAYGRERPYEQYF
.,TRBV6-5,CASSAGPGYEQYF
.,TRBV20-1,CSAPVRVSGETQYF
TRBJ2-3,TRBV4-2,CASSQRGGETQYF
TRBJ2-3,TRBV7-8,CASSLDREVTDTQYF
TRBJ2-3,TRBV7-2,CASSWQGLAGGSDTQYF
TRBJ2-5,TRBV12-3/TRBV12-4,CASSQGTDQETQYF